The rows below give T cell receptor beta chains drawn from one sample of a study of CD8 T cells in Susac syndrome. Each CDR3 protein gets one entry after TCRdb re-called the immunoSEQ multiplex PCR reads with MiXCR. The sample holds some 110,000 distinct CDR3 sequences, around 92% seen once. The specimen was CD4+ T cells from PBMCs. These receptors were taken from a human donor with multiple sclerosis. Both conserved end residues are part of each CDR3. Each record gives: D gene, clone size, V gene, J gene, CDR3 DNA, CDR3 protein. A D gene is named only where the DNA matches it firmly. Some rows have no size entry. The others give once, few or many, or a class for an expanded clone.

D: TRBD1
size: .
V: TRBV5-1
J: TRBJ1-1
DNA: TGCGCCAGCAGCTTACTTGGGACAGCGAACACTGAAGCTTTCTTT
CDR3: CASSLLGTANTEAFF

D: TRBD1
size: .
V: TRBV18
J: TRBJ1-5
DNA: TGTGCCAGCTCACCCGACAGGGGGCTTGGCAATCAGCCCCAGCATTTT
CDR3: CASSPDRGLGNQPQHF

D: .
size: .
V: TRBV19
J: TRBJ1-1
DNA: TGTGCCAGTAGTATACAGGGCGAGTCGAACACTGAAGCTTTCTTT
CDR3: CASSIQGESNTEAFF

D: .
size: .
V: TRBV18
J: TRBJ1-1
DNA: TGTGCCAGCTCACCAGAGACAGGAGCGAGGAACACTGAAGCTTTCTTT
CDR3: CASSPETGARNTEAFF

D: .
size: few
V: TRBV5-4
J: TRBJ1-2
DNA: TGTGCCAGCAGCTTGGGACCAGGGGAAAACTATGGCTACACCTTC
CDR3: CASSLGPGENYGYTF

D: TRBD2
size: .
V: TRBV15
J: TRBJ2-7
DNA: TGTGCCACCAGCAGATCCCGGGGAGGGCTTGCCTACGAGCAGTACTTC
CDR3: CATSRSRGGLAYEQYF

D: .
size: .
V: TRBV6-5
J: TRBJ1-5
DNA: TGTGCCAGCAGTTACTCAGGACATCGGAAGGCCCAGCATTTT
CDR3: CASSYSGHRKAQHF

D: TRBD1
size: .
V: TRBV18
J: TRBJ2-3
DNA: TGTGCCAGCTCAACTCCGGGACAGATACACACAGATACGCAGTATTTT
CDR3: CASSTPGQIHTDTQYF

D: .
size: .
V: TRBV18
J: TRBJ2-7
DNA: TGTGCCAGCTCAGAGACCGGGACGGCTAACTACGAGCAGTACTTC
CDR3: CASSETGTANYEQYF

D: .
size: .
V: TRBV9
J: TRBJ2-3
DNA: TGTGCCAGCAGCGAGGAGGGGACACGGACAGATACGCAGTATTTT
CDR3: CASSEEGTRTDTQYF

D: .
size: .
V: TRBV29-1
J: TRBJ1-6
DNA: TGCAGCGTCTCACAGGGCGGAAATTCACCCCTCCACTTT
CDR3: CSVSQGGNSPLHF

D: .
size: .
V: TRBV12-3/TRBV12-4
J: TRBJ1-6
DNA: TGTGCCAGCAGTTTAGCGCATGGGACGGGGAATTCACCCCTCCACTTT
CDR3: CASSLAHGTGNSPLHF

D: .
size: .
V: TRBV28
J: TRBJ2-3
DNA: .
CDR3: CASSEGGVGTVLGDTQYF

D: TRBD1
size: .
V: TRBV14
J: TRBJ1-6
DNA: TGTGCCAGCAGCCAACGAGGGGGCTCAGGGGATTCACCCCTCCACTTT
CDR3: CASSQRGGSGDSPLHF

D: .
size: .
V: TRBV12-3/TRBV12-4
J: TRBJ2-5
DNA: TGTGCCAGCAGTCCCGAACCGGACAGCCGTCAAGAGACCCAGTACTTC
CDR3: CASSPEPDSRQETQYF

D: .
size: .
V: TRBV18
J: TRBJ2-4
DNA: TGTGCCAGCTCGAGGTCTTCGGGACGGGAAAACATTCAGTACTTC
CDR3: CASSRSSGRENIQYF

D: .
size: .
V: TRBV12-3/TRBV12-4
J: TRBJ1-2
DNA: TGTGCCAGCAACTTAGGGGACCTCAACTATGGCTACACCTTC
CDR3: CASNLGDLNYGYTF

D: TRBD2
size: .
V: TRBV6-2/TRBV6-3
J: TRBJ2-3
DNA: TGTGCCATTACAAGGAGCGGGACTAGCACAGATACGCAGTATTTT
CDR3: CAITRSGTSTDTQYF

D: .
size: .
V: TRBV12-3/TRBV12-4
J: TRBJ2-3
DNA: TGTGCCAGCGGGGGACGCACAGATACGCAGTATTTT
CDR3: CASGGRTDTQYF

D: .
size: .
V: TRBV24-1
J: TRBJ2-1
DNA: TGTGCCACCAGTGGTGGCGACAGTCCGGGGTACAATGAGCAGTTCTTC
CDR3: CATSGGDSPGYNEQFF

D: TRBD1
size: .
V: TRBV14
J: TRBJ1-3
DNA: TGTGCCAGCAGCCTGGGACAGGGGTCCTTCTCTGGAAACACCATATATTTT
CDR3: CASSLGQGSFSGNTIYF

D: TRBD1
size: once
V: TRBV4-1
J: TRBJ1-1
DNA: TGCGCCAGCGGACAGGGCATCCTCACTGAAGCTTTCTTT
CDR3: CASGQGILTEAFF

D: .
size: .
V: TRBV9
J: TRBJ2-1
DNA: TGTGCCAGCAGCGTAGTGGAGAGCTCCTACAATGAGCAGTTCTTC
CDR3: CASSVVESSYNEQFF

D: .
size: .
V: TRBV29-1
J: TRBJ1-2
DNA: TGCAGCGTTGAAGTAAGGGGCGGCTACACCTTC
CDR3: CSVEVRGGYTF

D: .
size: .
V: TRBV15
J: TRBJ2-1
DNA: TGTGCCACCAGCAGAGAGCGGGCACTCCGGGCCAATGAGCAGTTCTTC
CDR3: CATSRERALRANEQFF

D: .
size: .
V: TRBV9
J: TRBJ2-5
DNA: TGTGCCAGCAGCTCGGACTCAGAGACCCAGTACTTC
CDR3: CASSSDSETQYF

D: .
size: .
V: TRBV12-3/TRBV12-4
J: TRBJ1-5
DNA: TGTGCCAGCAGGGTGACTTCTAATCAGCCCCAGCATTTT
CDR3: CASRVTSNQPQHF

D: TRBD1
size: once
V: TRBV14
J: TRBJ2-7
DNA: TGTGCCAGCAGCCCACCTGTGCGGACAGGGGGTTACGAGCAGTACTTC
CDR3: CASSPPVRTGGYEQYF

D: .
size: once
V: TRBV12-3/TRBV12-4
J: TRBJ1-2
DNA: TGTGCCAGCAGTGCCGCGGGGGGCGCCCATGGCTACACCTTC
CDR3: CASSAAGGAHGYTF

D: .
size: .
V: TRBV18
J: TRBJ2-5
DNA: TGTGCCAGCTCACCACCGTCAGGGGTTCGGGGAGAGACCCAGTACTTC
CDR3: CASSPPSGVRGETQYF

D: .
size: once
V: TRBV4-1
J: TRBJ2-4
DNA: TGCGCCAGCAGCCAACCGACAGGGAGGGGAAACATTCAGTACTTC
CDR3: CASSQPTGRGNIQYF

D: TRBD1
size: .
V: TRBV4-1
J: TRBJ2-7
DNA: TGCGCCAGCAGCCAAGGGGTGTACAGGGGACGTAACGAGCAGTACTTC
CDR3: CASSQGVYRGRNEQYF

D: .
size: .
V: TRBV5-1
J: TRBJ2-1
DNA: TGCGCCAGCAGTGTAACAGAGTCCTACAATGAGCAGTTCTTC
CDR3: CASSVTESYNEQFF

D: .
size: .
V: TRBV3-1
J: TRBJ1-5
DNA: TGTGCCAGCAGCCAAGACCCATCGGCCGGTCAGCCCCAGCATTTT
CDR3: CASSQDPSAGQPQHF

D: .
size: .
V: TRBV30
J: TRBJ1-5
DNA: TGTGCCTGGAGCGTGGGGGGTGGCACTCAGCCCCAGCATTTT
CDR3: CAWSVGGGTQPQHF

D: TRBD1
size: .
V: TRBV7-8
J: TRBJ2-7
DNA: TGTGCCAGCAGCCCCCGGCCCCGGGACAGGGCCCCCTACGAGCAGTACTTC
CDR3: CASSPRPRDRAPYEQYF

D: .
size: .
V: TRBV7-9
J: TRBJ2-3
DNA: TGTGCCAGCAGCTTGTTGGAGGGGGTAGATACGCAGTATTTT
CDR3: CASSLLEGVDTQYF